These 28 T cell receptor beta chains originate from one sample sequenced in a study of blood T cell repertoires in COVID-19. The data were produced by immunoSEQ multiplex PCR, yet TCRdb's version contains in-frame clones alone and is incomplete. The sample yields 88,000 or so clones, less than 90% seen once. The sample consisted of peripheral blood. The receptors originated from a man between 60 and 70 years old with acute or convalescent COVID-19.

This chain connects TRBV6-6 to TRBJ1-6; 7 bases map to TRBD1. The CDR3 is 16 amino acids. Germline loops: CDR1 MNHNY, CDR2 SVGAGI (reference sequence). V lost 8 bases, J lost 7 bases, and 14 bases stayed unmatched. DNA of the CDR3: TGTGCCAGCCGGGGCAGGCAACGGGACAGCAATTCACCCCTCCACTTT. Protein: CASRGRQRDSNSPLHF.

CDR3 amino acids: CASTFGTGFQETQYF. DNA of the CDR3: TGTGCCAGTACATTCGGGACAGGGTTCCAAGAGACCCAGTACTTC. The V and J genes are TRBV2 and TRBJ2-5; 9 nucleotides agree with TRBD1. With 9 bases clipped from V and 1 base from J, the junction kept 9 bases outside the gene matches. Germline V lookup: CDR1 SNHLY, CDR2 FYNNEI. The CDR3 contains 15 residues.

This clone was observed once. The chain recombines TRBV7-8 with TRBJ2-3, with 11 bases identical to TRBD2. Germline V gene sequence: CDR1 SGHVS, CDR2 FQNEAQ. After removal of 5 bases from V and 4 bases from J, the junction contained 2 bases not matched to a gene. The CDR3 consists of 14 residues. DNA of the CDR3: TGTGCCAGCAGCGTACTAGCGGGGGCAGATACGCAGTATTTT. This sequence encodes CASSVLAGADTQYF.

A remark on this clone: Other nucleotide sequences from this sample produce the same CDR3. V and J are TRBV5-1 and TRBJ1-1; D possibly corresponds to TRBD1 (6 bases). Per the germline V gene, CDR1 is SGHRS and CDR2 is YFSETQ. CDR3 length: 14 residues. The V end was cut by 0 bases, the J end by 2 bases, with 8 bases between. The CDR3 bases are TGCGCCAGCAGCTTGGGACAGGCAAACACTGAAGCTTTCTTT. It is translated as CASSLGQANTEAFF.

The V gene is TRBV7-2, the J gene TRBJ2-2; 12 bases align to TRBD2. The V gene's germline CDR1 is SGHTA and CDR2 FQGNSA. V shed 0 bases and J 6 bases; nucleotides not matched to a gene: 5. The CDR3 is 17 amino acids. In DNA, the CDR3 is TGTGCCAGCAGCTTAGCACTAGCGGGAGGCCTCCCCGGGGAGCTGTTTTTT. Amino acid sequence: CASSLALAGGLPGELFF.

This clone was seen a handful of times. The CDR3 DNA reads as TGTGCCAGCAGGACGATCGATAGCGGGAGCTACAATGAGCAGTTCTTC. Amino acid sequence: CASRTIDSGSYNEQFF. This chain uses TRBV2 with TRBJ2-1; 9 bases map to TRBD2. Unmatched junction bases numbered 9, after V lost 6 bases and J lost 3 bases. Germline-derived CDR1 and CDR2 are SNHLY and FYNNEI. This CDR3 region has 16 residues.

The chain combines TRBV6-5 with TRBJ1-2; 9 bases are a match to TRBD1. V lost 7 bases to trimming and J lost 5 bases; unmatched junction nucleotides: 11. Germline CDR1 reads MNHEY; CDR2 reads SVGAGI. The CDR3 extends over 15 amino acids. This chain's CDR3 is CASTHTGGERYGYTF. DNA of the CDR3: TGTGCCAGCACCCATACAGGGGGCGAACGGTATGGCTACACCTTC.

In regard to this clone: Other DNA sequences in the sample encode the same CDR3. The chain employs TRBV12-3 or TRBV12-4 and TRBJ2-7; 8 nucleotides match TRBD1. This CDR3 spans 13 amino acids. V dropped 6 bases and J dropped 4; count of bases not matched to a gene: 5. This chain's CDR3 is CASSPGQGYEQYF. The CDR3, as DNA: TGTGCCAGCAGCCCCGGACAGGGATACGAGCAGTACTTC.

J is TRBJ1-2 and V is TRBV10-2; TRBD1 might be the D (6 bases). The CDR3 totals 14 residues. V was shortened by 4 bases and J by 8 bases, with 17 bases between the two germline ends. Germline CDR1 reads WSHSY; CDR2 reads SAAADI. The CDR3 loop reads CASSARGHLQGYTF. In DNA, the CDR3 is TGCGCCAGCAGTGCCCGGGGACACCTACAGGGCTACACCTTC.

This clone was counted a single time. The chain couples TRBV20-1 to TRBJ1-2, with a tentative D call TRBD1 (5 bases). The germline CDR1 and CDR2 sequences are DFQATT and SNEGSKA (reference sequence). Trimming removed 6 bases at V and 6 bases at J, with 11 bases between. The CDR3 extends over 11 amino acids. The CDR3 nucleotides read TGCAGTGCAACGACAGACGATGGCTACACCTTC. Protein: CSATTDDGYTF.

The rearrangement links TRBV30 to TRBJ2-7, with D maybe TRBD1 (6 bases). Trimming took 1 base from V and 5 from J, leaving 6 bases between them. Germline V gene lookup returns CDR1 GTSNPN and CDR2 SVGIG (reference sequence). This CDR3 region has 11 residues. CDR3 amino acids: CAWSDRDEQYF. The DNA for the CDR3 is TGTGCCTGGAGTGACAGGGACGAGCAGTACTTC.

The V call is TRBV9, the J call TRBJ1-5; D is perhaps TRBD1 (5 bases). Looked up from germline, CDR1 is SGDLS and CDR2 is YYNGEE. Trimming cost V 6 bases and J 1 base, with 14 bases left between them. The CDR3 covers 15 residues. The chain's CDR3 is CASNTLGLSNQPQHF. The CDR3 bases are TGTGCCAGCAACACCCTGGGACTGAGCAATCAGCCCCAGCATTTT. The full variable domain, completed using reference TRBV9 and TRBJ1-5, is DSGVTQTPKHLITATGQRVTLRCSPRSGDLSVYWYQQSLDQGLQFLIQYYNGEERAKGNILERFSAQQFPDLHSELNLSSLELGDSALYFCASNTLGLSNQPQHFGDGTRLSIL.

The chain recombines TRBV27 with TRBJ1-2; D unclear. Between the trimmed V and J ends, which lost 6 bases and 8 bases, there was a span of 22 bases. Germline values: CDR1 MNHEY, CDR2 SMNVEV (reference sequence). This CDR3 has 15 amino acids. The CDR3 DNA reads as TGTGCCAGCAGCAAGGGAGTCCTTGCCCACTGGGGCTACACCTTC. Amino acids: CASSKGVLAHWGYTF.

The chain is built from TRBV7-2 and TRBJ2-5, with D uncertain. V dropped 4 bases and J dropped 2 bases, with 2 bases sitting between them. Per the germline V gene, CDR1 is SGHTA and CDR2 is FQGNSA. The CDR3 has 11 amino acids. This chain's CDR3 is CASSSQETQYF. CDR3 DNA: TGTGCCAGCAGCTCACAAGAGACCCAGTACTTC.

The chain combines TRBV7-2 with TRBJ1-1, with D maybe TRBD1 (5 bases). This CDR3 has 16 residues. Germline CDR1 reads SGHTA; CDR2 reads FQGNSA. Between the trimmed V and J ends, which lost 5 bases and 5 bases, there was a span of 21 bases. The CDR3 DNA sequence: TGTGCCAGCAGCCCAAGCCTAGTGGGGGGGTGGACTGAAGCTTTCTTT. Translating it yields CASSPSLVGGWTEAFF.

With regard to this clone: This sequence may be a read error, since a much larger clone differs from it by one base. Other DNA variants within this sample encode the same CDR3. V is TRBV1 and J is TRBJ2-7; no DNA check was done on the table's D call, TRBD2. TRBV1 is deemed a pseudogene. The CDR3 sequence is 12 residues long. CDR3 sequence (DNA): TGCACCCTAGCGGGAGGGCGGTCCGAGCAGTACTTC. Translation: CTLAGGRSEQYF.

The rearrangement uses TRBV19 and TRBJ2-5, with D tentatively TRBD2 (5 bases). This CDR3 contains 17 residues. V gave up 5 bases and J gave up 5 bases, with 24 bases separating them. Germline CDR1 reads LNHDA; CDR2 reads SQIVND (reference sequence). CDR3 DNA sequence: TGTGCCAGTAGTCCAACACGACACGGTGGAGGCGGCGAGACCCAGTACTTC. Encoded protein: CASSPTRHGGGGETQYF.

The chain employs TRBV30 and TRBJ2-5; 11 nucleotides line up with TRBD1. V lost 2 bases, J lost 5 bases, and 7 bases stayed unmatched. The V gene's germline CDR1 is GTSNPN and CDR2 SVGIG (reference sequence). There are 15 residues in the CDR3. The CDR3 is CAWSRRDRGYETQYF. The CDR3, as DNA: TGTGCCTGGAGTCGGAGGGACAGGGGGTACGAGACCCAGTACTTC. Combining the CDR3 with reference TRBV30 and TRBJ2-5 gives the whole variable domain SQTIHQWPATLVQPVGSPLSLECTVEGTSNPNLYWYRQAAGRGLQLLFYSVGIGQISSEVPQNLSASRPQDRQFILSSKKLLLSDSGFYLCAWSRRDRGYETQYFGPGTRLLVL.

V is TRBV3-1 (or the pseudogene TRBV3-2) and J is TRBJ2-7, with D unclear. Trimming took 0 bases from V and 6 from J, leaving 15 bases between them. CDR3 length equals 15 residues. CDR1 and CDR2 (germline): LGHDT, YNNKEL (reference sequence). The CDR3 DNA is TGTGCCAGCAGCCAAGATCTACTTTCCCTTCGCGAGCAGTACTTC. It codes for CASSQDLLSLREQYF.

The chain recombines TRBV27 with TRBJ2-6; D not certain. Trimming stripped 1 base from V and 0 bases from J, with 13 bases between. Germline V lookup: CDR1 MNHEY, CDR2 SMNVEV (reference sequence). The CDR3 covers 18 residues. As DNA, the CDR3 is TGTGCCAGCAGTTTATACTTCCGTAGCATCTCTGGGGCCAACGTCCTGACTTTC. Protein product: CASSLYFRSISGANVLTF. Filled out from reference TRBV27 and TRBJ2-6, the complete variable domain reads EAQVTQNPRYLITVTGKKLTVTCSQNMNHEYMSWYRQDPGLGLRQIYYSMNVEVTDKGDVPEGYKVSRKEKRNFPLILESPSPNQTSLYFCASSLYFRSISGANVLTFGAGSRLTVL.

The rearrangement uses TRBV7-2 and TRBJ1-6; D is perhaps TRBD1 (6 bases). The CDR3 has 17 amino acids. V was trimmed by 5 bases and J by 11 bases, leaving 25 bases between them. From germline, CDR1 is SGHTA and CDR2 FQGNSA. CDR3 in DNA: TGTGCCAGCAGCCCCGACGGGACATTATTTTACGAAACACCCCTCCACTTT. Protein sequence: CASSPDGTLFYETPLHF.

The chain is built from TRBV30 and TRBJ1-3; D is unclear. Trimming removed 1 base at V and 0 bases at J, with 7 bases between. The CDR3 covers 14 residues. Germline CDR1 is GTSNPN and CDR2 is SVGIG (reference sequence). The CDR3: CAWSAGFSGNTIYF. The CDR3 DNA sequence: TGTGCCTGGAGTGCGGGGTTCTCTGGAAACACCATATATTTT.

The chain carries TRBV7-2 and TRBJ1-3; 7 nucleotides agree with TRBD1. Germline CDR1 and CDR2: SGHTA and FQGNSA. V lost 4 bases and J lost 0; bases outside the gene matches: 3. The CDR3 covers 15 residues. CDR3 protein: CASSSGTVSGNTIYF. The CDR3 DNA sequence: TGTGCCAGCAGCTCCGGGACAGTCTCTGGAAACACCATATATTTT.

This sequence joins TRBV9 and TRBJ1-6; no clear D. Trimming removed 1 base at V and 6 bases at J, with 11 bases between. From germline, CDR1 is SGDLS and CDR2 YYNGEE. CDR3 size: 15 residues. CDR3 in amino acids: CASSVIPETNSPLHF. The CDR3 DNA reads TGTGCCAGCAGCGTAATCCCAGAAACTAATTCACCCCTCCACTTT.

The V call is TRBV6-7, the J call TRBJ1-1, with TRBD1 matching over 10 bases. TRBV6-7 is filed as an ORF, its function uncertain. The trim removed 0 bases at V and 6 bases at J, leaving 10 bases unmatched. The CDR3 is made up of 17 amino acids. CDR3 nucleotides: TGTGCCAGCAGTTACTCGAAACTCCGGGACAGGGGTGCTGAAGCTTTCTTT. This codes for CASSYSKLRDRGAEAFF.

This rearrangement joins TRBV6-5 to TRBJ1-2; 10 bases fit TRBD1. CDR3 length: 14 amino acids. V was pared by 6 bases and J by 4 bases, with 5 bases of the junction left unmatched. Per germline, CDR1 MNHEY and CDR2 SVGAGI. The CDR3 nucleotides are TGTGCCAGCAGAACGACAGGGGGCGGCTATGGCTACACCTTC. This translates into CASRTTGGGYGYTF.

The chain carries TRBV5-6 and TRBJ1-4, with unresolved D. The length of the CDR3 is 17 residues. CDR1 SGHDT and CDR2 YYEEEE come from the germline V gene. The V end was cut by 4 bases, the J end by 0 bases, with 16 bases between. As DNA, the CDR3 is TGTGCCAGCAGCCTCCGGGAGCTTCCTGCAACTAATGAAAAACTGTTTTTT. It encodes CASSLRELPATNEKLFF.

This rearrangement joins TRBV29-1 to TRBJ1-4; TRBD1 aligns across 8 bases. Unmatched junction bases numbered 7, after V lost 4 bases and J lost 6 bases. Germline V gives CDR1 SQVTM, CDR2 ANQGSEA. This CDR3 spans 14 amino acids. The DNA for the CDR3 is TGCAGCGTTGGGCCTTCGACAGGGGATGAAAAACTGTTTTTT. This sequence encodes CSVGPSTGDEKLFF.